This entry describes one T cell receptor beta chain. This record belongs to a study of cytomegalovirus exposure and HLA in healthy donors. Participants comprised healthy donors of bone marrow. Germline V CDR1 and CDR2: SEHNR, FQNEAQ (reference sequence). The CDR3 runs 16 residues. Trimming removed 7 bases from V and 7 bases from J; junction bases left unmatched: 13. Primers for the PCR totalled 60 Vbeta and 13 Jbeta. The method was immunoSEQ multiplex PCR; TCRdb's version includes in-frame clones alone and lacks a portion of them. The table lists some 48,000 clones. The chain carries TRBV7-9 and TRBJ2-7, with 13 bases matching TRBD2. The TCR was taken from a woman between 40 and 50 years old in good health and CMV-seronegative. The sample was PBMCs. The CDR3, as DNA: TGTGCCAGCACACGAAGGGGGGGACTAGCGGGACGGGAGCAGTACTTC. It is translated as CASTRRGGLAGREQYF. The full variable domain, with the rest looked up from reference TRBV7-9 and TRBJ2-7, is DTGVSQNPRHKITKRGQNVTFRCDPISEHNRLYWYRQTLGQGPEFLTYFQNEAQLEKSRLLSDRFSAERPKGSFSTLEIQRTEQGDSAMYLCASTRRGGLAGREQYFGPGTRLTVT.